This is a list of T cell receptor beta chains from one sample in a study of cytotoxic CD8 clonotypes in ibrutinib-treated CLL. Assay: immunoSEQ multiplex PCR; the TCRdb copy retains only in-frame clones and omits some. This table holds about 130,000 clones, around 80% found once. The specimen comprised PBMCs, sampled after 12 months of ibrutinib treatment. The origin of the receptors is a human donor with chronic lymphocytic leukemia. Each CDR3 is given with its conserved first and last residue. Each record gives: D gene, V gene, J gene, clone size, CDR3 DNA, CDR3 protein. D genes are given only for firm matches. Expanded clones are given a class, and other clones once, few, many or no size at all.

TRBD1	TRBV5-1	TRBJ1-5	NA	TGCGCCAGCAGCCTTGGGACAGGGCGCAATCAGCCCCAGCATTTT	CASSLGTGRNQPQHF
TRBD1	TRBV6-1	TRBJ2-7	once	TGTGCCAGCAGTGGCCGGGACAGCGGATCCTACGAGCAGTACTTC	CASSGRDSGSYEQYF
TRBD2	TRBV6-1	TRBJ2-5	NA	TGTGCCAGCAGTGGGGGACTAACCCAAGAGACCCAGTACTTC	CASSGGLTQETQYF
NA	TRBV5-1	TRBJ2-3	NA	TGCGCCACGACAGTAGGAGCATACACAGATACGCAGTATTTT	CATTVGAYTDTQYF
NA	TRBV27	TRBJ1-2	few	TGTGCCAGCAGTTTAGGGACTGAAAACTATGGCTACACCTTC	CASSLGTENYGYTF
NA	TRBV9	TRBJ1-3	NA	TGTGCCAGCAGCGTAGAGGTGGGCGCAGCTGGAAACACCATATATTTT	CASSVEVGAAGNTIYF
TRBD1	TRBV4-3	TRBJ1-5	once	TGCGCCAGCAGCCAAGAGGACAGGGAGCAGCCCCAGCATTTT	CASSQEDREQPQHF
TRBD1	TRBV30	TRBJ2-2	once	TGTGCCTGGATCCGAAGGACAGGGGGCGACACCGGGGAGCTGTTTTTT	CAWIRRTGGDTGELFF
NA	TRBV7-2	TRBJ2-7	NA	TGTGCCAGCAGCTCACCCCCTCCCTCTGTGGAGTACTTC	CASSSPPPSVEYF
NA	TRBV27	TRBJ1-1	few	TGTGCCAGCAGTTTTGCAGGGAACACTGAAGCTTTCTTT	CASSFAGNTEAFF
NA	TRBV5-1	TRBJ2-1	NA	TGCGCCAGCAGCTTGGGACAGGTTTTTGACAATGAGCAGTTCTTC	CASSLGQVFDNEQFF
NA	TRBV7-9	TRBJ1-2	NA	TGTGCCAGCAGCTTAGAATCTGTCAATGGCTACACCTTC	CASSLESVNGYTF
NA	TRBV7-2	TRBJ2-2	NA	TGTGCCAGCAGCTTAGGGACACCCAACACCGGGGAGCTGTTTTTT	CASSLGTPNTGELFF
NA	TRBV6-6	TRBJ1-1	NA	TGTGCCAGCAGTCCTCCCCCAGTCGGTGAAGCTTTCTTT	CASSPPPVGEAFF
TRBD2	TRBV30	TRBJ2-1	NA	TGTGCCTGGAGTGTATTCCGGACTAGCGGTTACATCAATGAGCAGTTCTTC	CAWSVFRTSGYINEQFF